The TCR beta chain under discussion was sequenced for a study of blood T cell repertoires in COVID-19. Looking at the study overall: Donors in the United States, Italy and Spain gave samples during acute or convalescent COVID-19.

The participants were between about 18 and 89 years old and came from roughly 24 US areas. Participant reports of clinical history set cohort assignment. The CDR3 sequence is 16 residues long. From germline, CDR1 is MGHDK and CDR2 SYGVNS. V gave up 2 bases and J gave up 1 base; unmatched junction bases: 0. Some clones are missing from TCRdb's copy, which holds only in-frame ones; the method was immunoSEQ multiplex PCR. This sample carries approximately 220,000 clones, 75% to 90% of them seen once, and the ten largest clones take approximately 3.5%. The sample was PBMCs or T cells enriched from blood (not recorded which). The sequence derives from a young woman in a cohort exposed to, infected with or recovered from COVID-19 (not recorded which). The rearrangement joins TRBV25-1 to TRBJ2-2, with 11 bases fitting TRBD1. The CDR3 sequence is CASSEGTGGNTGELFF. CDR3 nucleotides: TGTGCCAGCAGTGAAGGGACAGGGGGGAACACCGGGGAGCTGTTTTTT. The full variable domain, with the rest looked up from reference TRBV25-1 and TRBJ2-2, is EADIYQTPRYLVIGTGKKITLECSQTMGHDKMYWYQQDPGMELHLIHYSYGVNSTEKGDLSSESTVSRIRTEHFPLTLESARPSHTSQYLCASSEGTGGNTGELFFGEGSRLTVL.